A selection of T cell receptor beta chains follows, all from one sample in a study of cytomegalovirus exposure and HLA in healthy donors. Profiled with immunoSEQ multiplex PCR; TCRdb holds only in-frame clones, not every one. The sample holds over 150,000 clones, about four fifths seen once. The sample comprised PBMCs. The source is a woman between 45 and 60 years old in good health and CMV-seronegative. The CDR3 runs from the conserved cysteine through the conserved F or W. Fields, in order: J gene, V gene, clone size, D gene, CDR3 protein, CDR3 DNA. A D gene is named only where the DNA matches it firmly. Clone size, where shown, is once, few, many, or a class for clones that have expanded.

J: TRBJ2-2; V: TRBV7-8; size: NA; D: NA; CDR3: CASKFTTDVFGELFF; DNA: TGTGCCAGCAAATTCACGACAGACGTTTTCGGGGAGCTGTTTTTT
J: TRBJ1-2; V: TRBV6-1; size: NA; D: NA; CDR3: CASSVLANYGYTF; DNA: TGTGCCAGCAGTGTATTAGCTAACTATGGCTACACCTTC
J: TRBJ2-7; V: TRBV5-1; size: NA; D: NA; CDR3: CASSLAPEGAYEQYF; DNA: TGCGCCAGCAGCTTGGCTCCTGAAGGGGCCTACGAGCAGTACTTC
J: TRBJ1-2; V: TRBV11-3; size: once; D: TRBD1; CDR3: CASSFGTGTAGYTF; DNA: TGTGCCAGCAGCTTTGGTACCGGGACAGCTGGCTACACCTTC
J: TRBJ2-2; V: TRBV7-2; size: NA; D: NA; CDR3: CASSLGGLFGELFF; DNA: TGTGCCAGCAGCTTAGGCGGTTTGTTCGGGGAGCTGTTTTTT
J: TRBJ2-6; V: TRBV30; size: NA; D: TRBD1; CDR3: CAWARDRGKSGANVLTF; DNA: TGTGCCTGGGCTAGGGACAGGGGGAAGTCTGGGGCCAACGTCCTGACTTTC
J: TRBJ2-1; V: TRBV7-3; size: NA; D: TRBD2; CDR3: CASSFRGPGLAGGPRYNEQFF; DNA: TGTGCCAGCAGCTTCCGGGGGCCAGGACTAGCGGGGGGGCCAAGGTACAATGAGCAGTTCTTC
J: TRBJ1-2; V: TRBV5-1; size: once; D: NA; CDR3: CASSMQGPSYGYTF; DNA: TGCGCCAGCAGCATGCAGGGCCCCTCCTATGGCTACACCTTC
J: TRBJ2-6; V: TRBV10-3; size: NA; D: TRBD1; CDR3: CAISLDRGPGANVLTF; DNA: TGTGCCATCAGTCTGGACAGGGGGCCTGGGGCCAACGTCCTGACTTTC
J: TRBJ2-3; V: TRBV2; size: NA; D: TRBD1; CDR3: CASSEGGTGGAYTQYF; DNA: TGTGCCAGCAGTGAAGGAGGGACAGGGGGCGCATATACGCAGTATTTT
J: TRBJ2-1; V: TRBV7-6; size: NA; D: NA; CDR3: CASSRGFQQFF; DNA: TGTGCCAGCAGTCGGGGGTTCCAGCAGTTCTTC
J: TRBJ1-6; V: TRBV5-1; size: medium-sized; D: TRBD1; CDR3: CASSSEDRGLSPLHF; DNA: TGCGCCAGCAGCTCCGAGGACAGGGGGCTTTCACCCCTCCACTTT
J: TRBJ1-2; V: TRBV2; size: few; D: TRBD1; CDR3: CASSSGQGWGYTF; DNA: TGTGCCAGCAGTTCTGGACAGGGCTGGGGCTACACCTTC
J: TRBJ2-3; V: TRBV19; size: few; D: NA; CDR3: CASTLTGTDTQYF; DNA: TGTGCCAGTACCCTTACAGGGACAGATACGCAGTATTTT
J: TRBJ1-5; V: TRBV19; size: once; D: TRBD1; CDR3: CASCRGTGGRGNQPQHF; DNA: TGTGCCAGTTGTAGGGGGACAGGGGGCCGGGGCAATCAGCCCCAGCATTTT
J: TRBJ1-2; V: TRBV7-9; size: NA; D: TRBD1; CDR3: CASSVGGVYGYTF; DNA: TGTGCCAGCAGCGTAGGGGGCGTCTATGGCTACACCTTC